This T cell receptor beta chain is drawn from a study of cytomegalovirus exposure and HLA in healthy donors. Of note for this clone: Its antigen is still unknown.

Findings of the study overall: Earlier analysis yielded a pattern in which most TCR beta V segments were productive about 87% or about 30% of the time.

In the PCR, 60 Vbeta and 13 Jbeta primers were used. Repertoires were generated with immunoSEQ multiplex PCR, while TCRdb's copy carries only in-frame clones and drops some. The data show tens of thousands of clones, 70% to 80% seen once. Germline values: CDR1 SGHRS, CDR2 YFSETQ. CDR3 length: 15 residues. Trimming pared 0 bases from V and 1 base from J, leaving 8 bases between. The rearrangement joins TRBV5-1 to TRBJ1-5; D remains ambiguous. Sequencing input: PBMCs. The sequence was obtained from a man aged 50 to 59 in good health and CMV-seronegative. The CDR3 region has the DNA TGCGCCAGCAGCTTGGATCCGAGAAGCAATCAGCCCCAGCATTTT. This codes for CASSLDPRSNQPQHF. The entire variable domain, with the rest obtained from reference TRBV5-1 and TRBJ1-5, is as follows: KAGVTQTPRYLIKTRGQQVTLSCSPISGHRSVSWYQQTPGQGLQFLFEYFSETQRNKGNFPGRFSGRQFSNSRSEMNVSTLELGDSALYLCASSLDPRSNQPQHFGDGTRLSIL.